The sequence of this T cell receptor (beta chain) was determined in a study of blood T cell repertoires in COVID-19. Study overall: The cDNA or gDNA used as material had been derived from T cells, B-cell-depleted T cells, or PBMCs.

Data came from immunoSEQ multiplex PCR; TCRdb stores just in-frame clones and leaves some out. The sample includes 300,000 to 450,000 clones, about 87% of them seen just once. The receptor was derived from a human donor in a cohort sampled during active COVID-19. Source material: peripheral blood.

CDR3 bases: TGTGCCAGCAGCTTGGCAGGGAATCAGCCCCAGCATTTT. Translated: CASSLAGNQPQHF. The rearrangement links TRBV5-6 to TRBJ1-5; TRBD1 is a possible D gene (5 bases). The CDR3 length is 13 residues. The germline gives CDR1 SGHDT, CDR2 YYEEEE. With 0 bases removed from V and 4 bases from J, the gap between germline ends came to 5 bases. Variable domain in full (rest from reference TRBV5-6 and TRBJ1-5): DAGVTQSPTHLIKTRGQQVTLRCSPKSGHDTVSWYQQALGQGPQFIFQYYEEEERQRGNFPDRFSGHQFPNYSSELNVNALLLGDSALYLCASSLAGNQPQHFGDGTRLSIL.